This TCR beta chain is drawn from a study of radiation and T cells in renal cell carcinoma. Study at large: Nephrectomy followed 15 Gy stereotactic body radiation by 4 weeks. Study-level points and caveats: In blood, top tumor clones expanded by 2 weeks, shrinking by 4. Pretreatment tumor biopsies were lacking, so baseline clonotypes are unknown.

CDR1 SGHTS and CDR2 YDEGEE come from the germline V gene. V lost 4 bases and J lost 0, with 10 bases in between. The CDR3 consists of 14 residues. Concerning this clone: The antigen is undetermined.

Time point of the sample: baseline pretreatment blood. Treatment specified: 15 Gy SBRT to primary tumor, nephrectomy 4 weeks later. TCRdb's table, derived via immunoSEQ multiplex PCR, lists solely in-frame clones and lacks some. The sample consists of 150,000 or so clones, about 88% of them appearing once. The specimen comprised blood, sampled from a patient whose treatment included radiotherapy and nephrectomy. The chain has TRBV5-8 and TRBJ1-1; weak D call: TRBD1 (5 bases). The source is a woman in her forties or fifties with renal cell carcinoma. The CDR3 nucleotides are TGTGCCAGCAGCCACCGGGGGGTGAACACTGAAGCTTTCTTT. The encoded protein is CASSHRGVNTEAFF.